What follows are 27 T cell receptor beta chains derived from one specimen sequenced in a study of shared clonotypes between healthy human individuals. CD45RO negativity and positive selection for CCR7 defined naive CD8 cells, a population that excluded terminally differentiated effector memory CD45RA+ cells. Only in-frame clones appear in the TCRdb table, and some are missing; sequencing was by immunoSEQ multiplex PCR. This sample has some 1,900,000 clones, with approximately 94% found just once. Sequencing was carried out using naive CD8+ T cells sorted from blood. These receptors originate from a man younger than 30 in good health.

V usage is TRBV2 and J usage is TRBJ2-7; D perhaps matches TRBD1 (6 bases). The V gene lost 3 bases and the J gene lost 5 bases, with 14 bases spanning the gap. The CDR3 is 14 amino acids. CDR1 is SNHLY and CDR2 is FYNNEI in the germline V gene. CDR3 protein: CASSDHRVSDEQYF. The CDR3 DNA reads as TGTGCCAGCAGTGACCACAGGGTGTCTGACGAGCAGTACTTC.

The J gene is TRBJ2-2, the V gene TRBV4-1, with TRBD2 identical over 10 bases. The V gene end was trimmed by 1 base and the J gene end by 8 bases; junction bases not matched to a gene: 7. The germline V gene encodes CDR1 MGHRA and CDR2 YSYEKL. The CDR3 has 16 amino acids. The chain's CDR3 is CASSQVLAGGTGELFF. The CDR3 DNA reads TGCGCCAGCAGCCAAGTCTTAGCGGGGGGTACGGGGGAGCTGTTTTTT.

J is TRBJ2-2 and V is TRBV7-2; 7 nucleotides agree with TRBD1. The CDR3 is 14 residues long. From germline, CDR1 is SGHTA and CDR2 FQGNSA. V was pared by 2 bases and J by 6 bases, with 3 bases of the junction left unmatched. The CDR3, as DNA: TGTGCCAGCAGCTTATCCGACAGGGCCGGGGAGCTGTTTTTT. This translates into CASSLSDRAGELFF.

V gene TRBV7-9 combines with J gene TRBJ2-1; possibly TRBD2 for D (6 bases). Germline lookup yields CDR1 SEHNR and CDR2 FQNEAQ (reference sequence). The CDR3 covers 16 residues. V was cut by 1 base and J by 3 bases, with 13 bases left in between. DNA of the CDR3: TGTGCCAGCAGCTTAGATGGAGGGAGAAACTACAATGAGCAGTTCTTC. Translated, it gives CASSLDGGRNYNEQFF.

V and J are TRBV5-6 and TRBJ1-5; D unresolved. From germline, CDR1 is SGHDT and CDR2 YYEEEE. Trimming took off 4 bases at V and 3 bases at J, with 11 bases between the two ends. This CDR3 has 14 amino acids. For the CDR3, the DNA is TGTGCCAGCAGCAATACAAGGGACAATCAGCCCCAGCATTTT. Protein: CASSNTRDNQPQHF.

The rearrangement uses TRBV27 and TRBJ1-2; D is unclear. This CDR3 has 13 residues. V was pared by 6 bases and J by 4 bases, with 12 bases between. Germline CDR1 and CDR2: MNHEY and SMNVEV (reference sequence). CDR3: CASSLGPLYGYTF. The CDR3 region has the DNA TGTGCCAGCAGCCTTGGACCCCTCTATGGCTACACCTTC.

The chain joins TRBV5-6 to TRBJ2-3; TRBD2 aligns across 13 bases. CDR3 size: 17 residues. The V and J ends lost 4 bases and 0 bases, in that order; junction bases with no gene match: 5. The V gene's germline CDR1 is SGHDT and CDR2 YYEEEE. CDR3 in DNA: TGTGCCAGCAGCCCTGGACTAGCGGGGGTTAGCACAGATACGCAGTATTTT. It yields the protein CASSPGLAGVSTDTQYF.

On this clone: Other DNA sequences in the sample encode the same CDR3. The V and J genes are TRBV9 and TRBJ2-7; D gene uncertain. V was cut by 0 bases and J by 3 bases, with 7 bases left in between. The CDR3 runs to 13 residues. Germline V gives CDR1 SGDLS, CDR2 YYNGEE. The CDR3 spells CASSVADGYEQYF. The DNA of the CDR3 is TGTGCCAGCAGCGTAGCAGACGGCTACGAGCAGTACTTC.

The chain couples TRBV7-6 to TRBJ2-2; D gene ambiguous. Germline V lookup: CDR1 SGHVS, CDR2 FNYEAQ. Trimming took off 1 base at V and 3 bases at J, with 12 bases between the two ends. The CDR3 loop spans 16 amino acids. The CDR3 nucleotides read TGTGCCAGCAGCTTAGAATGGGGTTTGGACACCGGGGAGCTGTTTTTT. As protein: CASSLEWGLDTGELFF.

The chain recombines TRBV7-8 with TRBJ2-7, with D hard to call. The CDR3 is made up of 12 amino acids. Trimming took off 1 base at V and 6 bases at J, with 7 bases between the two ends. The germline CDR1 and CDR2 sequences are SGHVS and FQNEAQ. This CDR3 reads CASSLVTSEQYF. The CDR3, as DNA: TGTGCCAGCAGCTTAGTAACTTCCGAGCAGTACTTC.

Comments on this clone: Other DNA variants within this sample encode the same CDR3. The chain employs TRBV5-4 and TRBJ2-7, with TRBD1 as a possible D gene (6 bases). The CDR3 is 12 residues long. Between the trimmed V and J ends, which lost 3 bases and 3 bases, there was a span of 7 bases. Germline V gives CDR1 SGHNT, CDR2 YYREEE (reference sequence). CDR3 coding DNA: TGTGCCAGCAGCTGGGACAACTACGAGCAGTACTTC. Translation gives CASSWDNYEQYF. The variable domain in full, with the rest retrieved from reference TRBV5-4 and TRBJ2-7, is ETGVTQSPTHLIKTRGQQVTLRCSSQSGHNTVSWYQQALGQGPQFIFQYYREEENGRGNFPPRFSGLQFPNYSSELNVNALELDDSALYLCASSWDNYEQYFGPGTRLTVT.

V usage is TRBV4-1 and J usage is TRBJ2-7; unclear D gene. Trimming left V 4 bases short and J 1 base short, with 11 bases between. The length of the CDR3 is 14 residues. Germline V lookup: CDR1 MGHRA, CDR2 YSYEKL. CDR3 DNA: TGCGCCAGCAGCCGAGCGACCGCTTCCTACGAGCAGTACTTC. This codes for CASSRATASYEQYF.

This sequence joins TRBV6-6 and TRBJ2-7, with no clear D. Germline values: CDR1 MNHNY, CDR2 SVGAGI (reference sequence). Trimming pared 6 bases from V and 0 bases from J, leaving 15 bases between. CDR3 size: 15 residues. The CDR3 DNA follows: TGTGCCAGCAGGAGGAAGCGAGAGAGCTCCTACGAGCAGTACTTC. This codes for CASRRKRESSYEQYF.

The rearrangement uses TRBV11-2 and TRBJ2-7; the match to TRBD2 covers 8 bases. The CDR3 covers 14 residues. CDR1 is SGHAT and CDR2 is FQNNGV in the germline V gene. Trimming at V came to 2 bases and at J to 4 bases, leaving 4 bases not matched to a gene. The DNA for the CDR3 is TGTGCCAGCAGCTTAAGGGCGGGAGGATACGAGCAGTACTTC. It encodes CASSLRAGGYEQYF. Based on the CDR3 plus reference TRBV11-2 and TRBJ2-7, the full variable domain is EAGVAQSPRYKIIEKRQSVAFWCNPISGHATLYWYQQILGQGPKLLIQFQNNGVVDDSQLPKDRFSAERLKGVDSTLKIQPAKLEDSAVYLCASSLRAGGYEQYFGPGTRLTVT.

Note on this clone: Additional DNA sequences in this sample encode the identical CDR3. The chain uses TRBV5-4 and TRBJ2-7, with D possibly matching TRBD2 (5 bases). The V end lost 4 bases, the J end lost 5 bases, and 13 bases lay between the germline ends. Germline CDR1 reads SGHNT; CDR2 reads YYREEE (reference sequence). The CDR3 runs to 13 residues. The CDR3 here is CASSPGLADEQYF. CDR3 DNA: TGTGCCAGCAGCCCCGGACTTGCAGACGAGCAGTACTTC.

V gene TRBV9 combines with J gene TRBJ2-7; 7 nucleotides align to TRBD2. Germline CDR1 and CDR2: SGDLS and YYNGEE. J was trimmed by 2 bases and V by 4 bases; bases with no gene match: 9. The CDR3 is 15 residues long. CDR3 amino acids: CASSPAPSGTYEQYF. CDR3 in DNA: TGTGCCAGCAGCCCAGCCCCTAGCGGAACCTACGAGCAGTACTTC. Using reference TRBV9 and TRBJ2-7 for the parts outside the CDR3, the full variable domain is DSGVTQTPKHLITATGQRVTLRCSPRSGDLSVYWYQQSLDQGLQFLIQYYNGEERAKGNILERFSAQQFPDLHSELNLSSLELGDSALYFCASSPAPSGTYEQYFGPGTRLTVT.

The rearrangement joins TRBV2 to TRBJ2-7; TRBD2 aligns across 7 bases. Germline CDR1 and CDR2: SNHLY and FYNNEI. The CDR3 has 14 amino acids. The V gene end was trimmed by 7 bases and the J gene end by 2 bases; junction bases not matched to a gene: 8. CDR3: CASIFGEGTYEQYF. The CDR3 region has the DNA TGTGCCAGCATCTTCGGGGAGGGGACCTACGAGCAGTACTTC.

V usage is TRBV28 and J usage is TRBJ1-4; the D gene is possibly TRBD1 (5 bases). The CDR3 has 16 amino acids. V lost 3 bases, J lost 3 bases, and 14 bases lay in between. CDR1 and CDR2 (germline): MDHEN, SYDVKM. CDR3 in DNA: TGTGCCAGCAGTTTTAGGGTAAGGGACTCTAATGAAAAACTGTTTTTT. Translated: CASSFRVRDSNEKLFF.

The V gene is TRBV28, the J gene TRBJ2-3; 12 bases are shared with TRBD2. V lost 2 bases, J lost 4 bases, and 7 bases stayed unmatched. Germline CDR1 is MDHEN and CDR2 is SYDVKM. This CDR3 region has 17 residues. The CDR3, as DNA: TGTGCCAGCAGTTTACGTCAACTAGCGGGGGGTGCAGATACGCAGTATTTT. Amino acids: CASSLRQLAGGADTQYF.

DNA of the CDR3: TGTGCCAGCAGCTCGGGGGTCCTTACTTACGAGCAGTACTTC. This gives the protein CASSSGVLTYEQYF. The genes are TRBV5-5 and TRBJ2-7, with D possibly matching TRBD2 (6 bases). The length of the CDR3 is 14 residues. Germline CDR1 is SGHKS and CDR2 is YYEKEE (reference sequence). The V end lost 3 bases, the J end lost 4 bases, and 14 bases lay between the germline ends.

The CDR3 reads CASSLRTSGTQDTQYF. CDR3 nucleotide sequence: TGTGCCAGCAGCCTCCGAACTAGCGGGACTCAAGATACGCAGTATTTT. This chain connects TRBV7-9 to TRBJ2-3; TRBD2 agrees at 10 bases. Losses at the gene ends were 5 bases for V and 5 bases for J; bases not matched to a gene: 10. CDR1 and CDR2 from the germline V gene are SEHNR and FQNEAQ (reference sequence). There are 16 residues in the CDR3. The full variable domain, its missing parts supplied by reference TRBV7-9 and TRBJ2-3, is DTGVSQNPRHKITKRGQNVTFRCDPISEHNRLYWYRQTLGQGPEFLTYFQNEAQLEKSRLLSDRFSAERPKGSFSTLEIQRTEQGDSAMYLCASSLRTSGTQDTQYFGPGTRLTVL.

J is TRBJ2-4 and V is TRBV18; 7 nucleotides agree with TRBD1. The J segment lost 4 bases and the V segment lost 3 bases, leaving 6 bases of the junction unmatched. The CDR3 is 15 amino acids. The germline V gene has CDR1 KGHSH and CDR2 LQKENI. This chain's CDR3 is CASSPMDRQKNIQYF. CDR3 in DNA: TGTGCCAGCTCACCGATGGACAGGCAAAAAAACATTCAGTACTTC.

This clone appeared a single time. Distinct nucleotide sequences in the sample also encode this CDR3. This rearrangement joins TRBV5-4 to TRBJ2-7; 8 bases match TRBD2. The J segment lost 4 bases and the V segment lost 4 bases, leaving 7 bases of the junction unmatched. The CDR3 is made up of 14 amino acids. The germline gives CDR1 SGHNT, CDR2 YYREEE (reference sequence). The CDR3 loop reads CASSRSGTTYEQYF. For the CDR3, the DNA is TGTGCCAGCAGCCGTAGCGGGACTACTTACGAGCAGTACTTC. Combining the CDR3 with reference TRBV5-4 and TRBJ2-7 gives the whole variable domain ETGVTQSPTHLIKTRGQQVTLRCSSQSGHNTVSWYQQALGQGPQFIFQYYREEENGRGNFPPRFSGLQFPNYSSELNVNALELDDSALYLCASSRSGTTYEQYFGPGTRLTVT.

V and J are TRBV21-1 and TRBJ2-7; the table's D call, TRBD2, has no DNA check behind it. TRBV21-1 is shown as a pseudogene. This CDR3 has 17 residues. CDR3 loop: CASSKESSGRASYEQYF. CDR3 DNA sequence: TGTGCCAGCAGCAAAGAATCTAGCGGGAGGGCTTCCTACGAGCAGTACTTC.

The sample holds one count of this clone. V usage is TRBV10-3 and J usage is TRBJ2-1, with 7 bases lining up with TRBD2. The V gene's germline CDR1 is ENHRY and CDR2 SYGVKD. This CDR3 comprises 18 residues. The ends lost 2 bases at V and 0 bases at J; junction bases unmatched: 10. CDR3 nucleotide sequence: TGTGCCATCAGTGAGAGAAGAGGGGAGGGGTTCTCCTACAATGAGCAGTTCTTC. It encodes CAISERRGEGFSYNEQFF.

The genes are TRBV28 and TRBJ1-2; 8 nucleotides agree with TRBD1. Germline CDR1 is MDHEN and CDR2 is SYDVKM. The junction had 8 bases not matched to a gene; V was cut back by 7 bases and J by 7 bases. The CDR3 spans 13 residues. As DNA, the CDR3 is TGTGCCAGCAACCCGACAGGGGCGGCTGGCTACACCTTC. Residues: CASNPTGAAGYTF.

The chain employs TRBV2 and TRBJ2-1; no clear D gene. V was cut by 4 bases and J by 3 bases, with 7 bases left in between. The germline gives CDR1 SNHLY, CDR2 FYNNEI. The CDR3 spans 13 residues. CDR3 coding DNA: TGTGCCAGCAGTGTTAACTACTACAATGAGCAGTTCTTC. Translating gives CASSVNYYNEQFF.